Sequencing of this T cell receptor beta chain was carried out in a study of blood T cell repertoires in COVID-19. For the study at large: Researchers got acute and convalescent COVID-19 samples from the United States, Italy and Spain. Sample material is recorded as cDNA or gDNA derived from T cells, B-cell-depleted T cells, or PBMCs.

Unmatched junction bases numbered 2, after V lost 6 bases and J lost 4 bases. This CDR3 region has 13 residues. The V gene's germline CDR1 is WNHNN and CDR2 SYGVQD (reference sequence). In the original workflow: Using reference gene primer amplification, nucleated cell counts were estimated. Sequencing was performed with immunoSEQ multiplex PCR; in TCRdb, only in-frame clones are kept and a portion is missing. Clone size and V and J calls were adopted from that table, with D and trimming inferred from the DNA. The table includes about 80,000 clones, around four fifths detected once. This chain uses TRBV10-1 with TRBJ2-2, with 7 positions matching TRBD1. Sequenced sample: peripheral blood. The sequence came from a man older than 75 with active or convalescent COVID-19. For the CDR3, the DNA is TGCGCCAGCAGGCAGGGGGTCACCGGGGAGCTGTTTTTT. Protein: CASRQGVTGELFF.